Listed below are T cell receptor beta chains from one sample, sequenced in a study of blood T cell repertoires in COVID-19. The protocol was immunoSEQ multiplex PCR, while the TCRdb copy is restricted to in-frame clones and leaves out a portion. The data contain more than 95,000 clones, 82% of them seen just once; the ten biggest clones take up about 16%. The sample was peripheral blood. The receptors come from a woman aged 80 or older with acute or convalescent COVID-19. CDR3s include the opening cysteine and the closing phenylalanine or tryptophan. D genes are given only for firm matches. Some rows mark clone size as missing; the rest say once, few, many or name a class of expanded clone.

clone_size: few
d_call: TRBD1
v_call: TRBV24-1
j_call: TRBJ2-2
cdr3_aa: CATSDPDRGNTGELFF
cdr3_nt: TGTGCCACCAGTGATCCGGACAGGGGGAACACCGGGGAGCTGTTTTTT

clone_size: NA
d_call: NA
v_call: TRBV4-2
j_call: TRBJ2-7
cdr3_aa: CASSQGGQGQYF
cdr3_nt: TGTGCCAGCAGCCAAGGCGGACAAGGGCAGTACTTC

clone_size: NA
d_call: NA
v_call: TRBV5-1
j_call: TRBJ2-1
cdr3_aa: CASRNDRGSSYNEQFF
cdr3_nt: TGCGCCAGCAGGAACGACCGAGGTAGCTCCTACAATGAGCAGTTCTTC

clone_size: NA
d_call: TRBD2
v_call: TRBV6-1
j_call: TRBJ2-7
cdr3_aa: CASSEMGGGHEEQYF
cdr3_nt: TGTGCCAGCAGTGAAATGGGGGGAGGGCATGAGGAGCAGTACTTC

clone_size: NA
d_call: TRBD2
v_call: TRBV28
j_call: TRBJ2-7
cdr3_aa: CASSLPLAGVSYEQYF
cdr3_nt: TGTGCCAGCAGTCTCCCACTAGCGGGGGTCTCCTACGAGCAGTACTTC

clone_size: NA
d_call: TRBD1
v_call: TRBV28
j_call: TRBJ2-1
cdr3_aa: CASSSNRGEQFF
cdr3_nt: TGTGCCAGCAGTTCCAACAGGGGTGAGCAGTTCTTC

clone_size: NA
d_call: NA
v_call: TRBV10-3
j_call: TRBJ1-2
cdr3_aa: CAIESRQGPTGYTF
cdr3_nt: TGTGCCATCGAGAGTCGGCAGGGGCCCACGGGCTACACCTTC

clone_size: NA
d_call: NA
v_call: TRBV6-5
j_call: TRBJ2-7
cdr3_aa: CASSLQGVPAYEQYF
cdr3_nt: TGTGCCAGCAGCCTACAAGGGGTGCCAGCTTACGAGCAGTACTTC

clone_size: NA
d_call: NA
v_call: TRBV11-2
j_call: TRBJ2-5
cdr3_aa: CASSPTRETQYF
cdr3_nt: TGTGCCAGCAGCCCTACCCGGGAGACCCAGTACTTC

clone_size: once
d_call: NA
v_call: TRBV28
j_call: TRBJ2-7
cdr3_aa: CASTQTGVTYEQYF
cdr3_nt: TGTGCCAGCACCCAGACAGGAGTAACCTACGAGCAGTACTTC

clone_size: few
d_call: NA
v_call: TRBV7-8
j_call: TRBJ1-1
cdr3_aa: CASSLDGRGPREAFF
cdr3_nt: TGTGCCAGCAGCTTAGATGGAAGGGGCCCCAGGGAAGCTTTCTTT

clone_size: NA
d_call: NA
v_call: TRBV28
j_call: TRBJ1-4
cdr3_aa: CASLGGDNEKLFF
cdr3_nt: TGTGCCAGTCTAGGGGGGGATAATGAAAAACTGTTTTTT

clone_size: NA
d_call: NA
v_call: TRBV7-6
j_call: TRBJ2-1
cdr3_aa: CASSPRVRDEQFF
cdr3_nt: TGTGCCAGCAGCCCTAGAGTCCGAGATGAGCAGTTCTTC

clone_size: NA
d_call: TRBD2
v_call: TRBV2
j_call: TRBJ2-2
cdr3_aa: CASIAGGLGGELFF
cdr3_nt: TGTGCCAGCATAGCGGGAGGGCTAGGCGGGGAGCTGTTTTTT

clone_size: once
d_call: TRBD2
v_call: TRBV5-1
j_call: TRBJ2-3
cdr3_aa: CASSRLAGGPDTQYF
cdr3_nt: TGCGCCAGCAGCCGACTAGCGGGAGGGCCAGATACGCAGTATTTT

clone_size: once
d_call: NA
v_call: TRBV19
j_call: TRBJ1-1
cdr3_aa: CASSHWGGTYYTEAFF
cdr3_nt: TGTGCCAGTAGTCACTGGGGGGGGACTTACTACACTGAAGCTTTCTTT

clone_size: once
d_call: NA
v_call: TRBV3-1/TRBV3-2
j_call: TRBJ2-2
cdr3_aa: CASSQGGSTGELFF
cdr3_nt: TGTGCCAGCAGCCAAGGAGGTTCCACCGGGGAGCTGTTTTTT

clone_size: NA
d_call: NA
v_call: TRBV19
j_call: TRBJ1-2
cdr3_aa: CASSLDYGYTF
cdr3_nt: TGTGCCAGTAGCCTCGACTATGGCTACACCTTC

clone_size: NA
d_call: TRBD2
v_call: TRBV10-3
j_call: TRBJ2-5
cdr3_aa: CATGLAGEETQYF
cdr3_nt: TGTGCCACTGGACTAGCGGGAGAAGAGACCCAGTACTTC

clone_size: NA
d_call: TRBD1
v_call: TRBV6-5
j_call: TRBJ1-6
cdr3_aa: CAIGTGTENSPLHF
cdr3_nt: TGTGCCATTGGGACCGGGACAGAAAATTCACCCCTCCACTTT

clone_size: NA
d_call: NA
v_call: TRBV6-5
j_call: TRBJ2-2
cdr3_aa: CASSYDTNTGELFF
cdr3_nt: TGTGCCAGCAGTTACGACACGAACACCGGGGAGCTGTTTTTT

clone_size: NA
d_call: NA
v_call: TRBV9
j_call: TRBJ2-1
cdr3_aa: CASSVAPHNEQFF
cdr3_nt: TGTGCCAGCAGCGTAGCTCCCCACAATGAGCAGTTCTTC

clone_size: NA
d_call: TRBD2
v_call: TRBV6-6
j_call: TRBJ2-1
cdr3_aa: CASRPGRGAVNEQFF
cdr3_nt: TGTGCCAGCAGGCCCGGGAGGGGCGCCGTAAATGAGCAGTTCTTC